This T cell receptor beta chain appears in the sequencing data of a study of blood T cell repertoires in COVID-19. Here immunoSEQ multiplex PCR was the method, and the copy in TCRdb shows in-frame clones only, minus some. The sample carries 45,000 to 55,000 clones, around 86% recorded once. This clone was detected only a few times. The receptor was derived from a man aged 45-65 years with active COVID-19. Sequencing was carried out using peripheral blood.

The CDR3 spells CASSPRWTDPKPYEQYF. The CDR3 DNA follows: TGTGCCAGCAGCCCAAGGTGGACAGACCCAAAACCCTACGAGCAGTACTTC. V and J are TRBV7-8 and TRBJ2-7; possibly TRBD1 for D (6 bases). The CDR3 covers 17 residues. Trimming shortened V by 5 bases and J by 2 bases, and 22 bases separated the two germline ends. The germline CDR1 and CDR2 sequences are SGHVS and FQNEAQ.